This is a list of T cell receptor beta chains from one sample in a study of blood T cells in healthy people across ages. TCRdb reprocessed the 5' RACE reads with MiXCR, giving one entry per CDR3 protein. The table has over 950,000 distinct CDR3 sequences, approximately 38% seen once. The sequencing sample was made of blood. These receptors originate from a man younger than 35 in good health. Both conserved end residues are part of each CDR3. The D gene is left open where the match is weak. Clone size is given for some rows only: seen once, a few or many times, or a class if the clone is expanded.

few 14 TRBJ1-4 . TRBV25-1 TGTGCCAGCACCCCTGTGGGAGGGGGTGAAAAACTGTTTTTT CASTPVGGGEKLFF
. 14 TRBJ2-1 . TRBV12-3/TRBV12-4 TGTGCCAGCAGTTTGTTCCGCCCAGAGAATGAGCAGTTCTTC CASSLFRPENEQFF
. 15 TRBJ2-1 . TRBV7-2 TGTGCCAGCAGCTTATACGGGTCAGACCAAGAGACCCAGTTCTTC CASSLYGSDQETQFF
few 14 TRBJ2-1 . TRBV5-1 TGCGCCAGCAGGGTTGAGGGAGTTTACAATGAGCAGTTCTTC CASRVEGVYNEQFF
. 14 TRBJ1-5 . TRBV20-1 TGCAGTGCTAGGTCTGGGTATTCCAGTCAGCCCCAGCATTTT CSARSGYSSQPQHF
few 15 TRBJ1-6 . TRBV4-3 TGCGCCAGCAGCCAAGAAAAGTTCTATAATTCACCCCTCCACTTT CASSQEKFYNSPLHF
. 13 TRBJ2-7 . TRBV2 TGTGCCAGCCTCGGTGACAGGTCCTACGAGCAGTACTTC CASLGDRSYEQYF
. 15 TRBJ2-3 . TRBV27 TGTGCCAGCAGTTCGGGAGATTACCCCACAGATACGCAGTATTTT CASSSGDYPTDTQYF
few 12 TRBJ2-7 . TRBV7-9 TGTGCCAGCAGTATCTTACCCTACGAGCAGTACTTC CASSILPYEQYF
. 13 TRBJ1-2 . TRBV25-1 TGTGCCAGAAGGAGAATCGCTAACTATGGCTACACCTTC CARRRIANYGYTF
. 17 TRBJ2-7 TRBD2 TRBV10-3 TGTGCCATCAGTGTAAACCTCAGCGGGGGCGACCTCTACGAGCAGTACTTC CAISVNLSGGDLYEQYF
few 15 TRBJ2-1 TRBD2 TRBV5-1 TGCGCCAGCAGCCAACAGCGGGGGGCCTACAATGAGCAGTTCTTC CASSQQRGAYNEQFF
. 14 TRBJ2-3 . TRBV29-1 TGCAGCGTTGATCCACGGGGGACCCTTGATACACGGTATTTT CSVDPRGTLDTRYF
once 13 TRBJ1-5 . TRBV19 TGTGCCAGTAGTATTCCGGAGGCTCAGCCCCAGCATTTT CASSIPEAQPQHF
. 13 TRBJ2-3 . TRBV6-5 TGTGCCAGAGAAAAGTTAGGTCCAGATACGCAGTATTTT CAREKLGPDTQYF
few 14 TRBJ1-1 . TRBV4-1 TGCGCCAGCAGCCCAGGACCAAAGGACACTGAAGCTTTCTTT CASSPGPKDTEAFF
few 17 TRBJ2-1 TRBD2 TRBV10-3 TGTGCCATCAGAGCGGGACTAGCGGGGGCCTCTAACAATGAGCAGTTCTTC CAIRAGLAGASNNEQFF
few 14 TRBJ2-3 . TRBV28 TGTGCCAGCAGTTCTCCTGAGTTAGGAGATACGCAGTATTTT CASSSPELGDTQYF
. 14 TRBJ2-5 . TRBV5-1 TGCGCCAGCAGCGTCAGAGACAGACAAGAGACCCAGTACTTC CASSVRDRQETQYF
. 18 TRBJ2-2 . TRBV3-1 TGTGCCAGCAGCCAAGGTCGGGGAGCCGGGGGATACACCGGGGAGCTGTTTTTT CASSQGRGAGGYTGELFF
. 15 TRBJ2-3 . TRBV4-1 TGCGCCAGCAGCCGACCGGGGACCACGGCCGATACGCAGTATTTT CASSRPGTTADTQYF
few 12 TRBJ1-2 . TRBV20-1 TGCAGTGCGAGACCCCAGATCTATGGCTACACCTTC CSARPQIYGYTF
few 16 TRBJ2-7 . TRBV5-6 TGTGCCAGCAGAAACCTCCGGGACCAATTTCTCAATGAGCAGTACTTC CASRNLRDQFLNEQYF
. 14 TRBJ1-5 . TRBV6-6 TGTGCCAGCAGTTACGGGGCAGGGGATCAGCCCCAGCATTTT CASSYGAGDQPQHF
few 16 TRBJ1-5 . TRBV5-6 TGTGCCAGCAGCTTTCGTGGCAGTTATAGCAATCAGCCCCAGCATTTT CASSFRGSYSNQPQHF
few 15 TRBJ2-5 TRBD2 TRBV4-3 TGCGCCAGCAGCCAAGATAGCGGGGTTGGAGAGACCCAGTACTTC CASSQDSGVGETQYF
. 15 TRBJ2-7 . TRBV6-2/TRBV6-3 TGTGCCAGCAGTTCGAGGGGCAGCGGGTACAATGAGCAGTACTTC CASSSRGSGYNEQYF
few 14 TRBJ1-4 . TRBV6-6 TGTGCCAGCAGTTACGCGGAGGCTAATGAAAAACTGTTTTTT CASSYAEANEKLFF
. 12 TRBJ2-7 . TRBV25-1 TGTGCCAGCAGTGAGACCTCCGTTGAGCAGTACTTC CASSETSVEQYF
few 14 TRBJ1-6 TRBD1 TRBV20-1 TGCAGTGCTACGGGACAGGGCCTTAATTCACCCCTCCACTTT CSATGQGLNSPLHF
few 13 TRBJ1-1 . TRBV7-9 TGTGCCAGCAGCTCCCGGACGAACACTGAAGCTTTCTTT CASSSRTNTEAFF
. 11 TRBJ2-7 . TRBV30 TGTGCCTGGAGGGGGTACAATGAGCAGTACTTC CAWRGYNEQYF
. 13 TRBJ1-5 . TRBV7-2 TGTGCCAGCACCATAGAACGAGGACAGCCCCAGCATTTT CASTIERGQPQHF
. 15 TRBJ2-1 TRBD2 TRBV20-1 TGCAGTGCTCCTTGGGCCAGCGGGGGACCCAATGAGCAGTTCTTC CSAPWASGGPNEQFF
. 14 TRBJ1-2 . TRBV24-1 TGTGCCACCAGTGACACCCACGGGGACTATGGCTACACCTTC CATSDTHGDYGYTF
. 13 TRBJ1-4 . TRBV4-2 TGTGCCAGCAGCCAAGGGCTCGGTGAAAAACTGTTTTTT CASSQGLGEKLFF
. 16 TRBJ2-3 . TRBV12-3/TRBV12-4 TGTGCCAGCAGGGGCCTGGACTTGTATGGCACAGATACGGAGTATTTT CASRGLDLYGTDTEYF
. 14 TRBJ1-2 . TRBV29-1 TGCAGCGTTGAAGTTGAGGGGCCGAACTATGGCTACACCTTC CSVEVEGPNYGYTF
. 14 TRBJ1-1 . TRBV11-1 TGTGCCAGCAGCTTCTCGACGGGGAACACTGAAGCTTTCTTT CASSFSTGNTEAFF
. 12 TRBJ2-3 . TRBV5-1 TGCGCCAGCAGCTTCGCCCAATATACGCAGTATTTT CASSFAQYTQYF
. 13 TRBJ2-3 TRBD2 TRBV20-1 TGCAGTGCTACTAGCGGACGCACAGATACGCAGTATTTT CSATSGRTDTQYF
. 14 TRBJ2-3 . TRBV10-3 TGTGCCACTCGACGGGCGGGGGCCACAGATACGCAGTATTTT CATRRAGATDTQYF
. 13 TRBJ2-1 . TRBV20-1 TGCAGTGCTAGAGGTCAGGGGACTCACGAGCAGTTCTTC CSARGQGTHEQFF
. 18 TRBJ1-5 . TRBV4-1 TGCGCTAGCAGCCACCCCTTTCAGGGGAGTCGAGACAATCAGCCCCAGCATTTT CASSHPFQGSRDNQPQHF
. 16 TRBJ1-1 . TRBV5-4 TGTGCCAGCAGCCCCGAAAGGACATATCTGAACACTGAAGCTTTCTTT CASSPERTYLNTEAFF
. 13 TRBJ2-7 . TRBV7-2 TGTGCCAGCAGCTTACACAGCAACTACGAGCAGTACTTC CASSLHSNYEQYF
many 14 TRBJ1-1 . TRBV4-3 TGCGCCAGCAGCCAGAAACAGGGAGGGACTGAAGCTTTCTTT CASSQKQGGTEAFF
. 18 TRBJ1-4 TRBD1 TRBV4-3 TGCGCCAGCAGCCAAAGTCACAAACAGGGGGCAACTAATGAAAAACTGTTTTTT CASSQSHKQGATNEKLFF
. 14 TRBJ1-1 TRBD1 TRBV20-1 TGCAGTGCTCCGACAGGGAACGTAGGCACTGAAGCTTTCTTT CSAPTGNVGTEAFF
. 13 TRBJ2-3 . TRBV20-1 TGCAGTGCTACCAGGGTAGGGACAGATACGCAGTATTTT CSATRVGTDTQYF
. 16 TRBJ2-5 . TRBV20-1 TGCAGTGCTAGAGATCCCGCAGGGTCCCTCCAAGAGACCCAGTACTTC CSARDPAGSLQETQYF
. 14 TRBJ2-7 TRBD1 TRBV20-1 TGCAGTGCTCCCGACCCCGGGACAGACTACGAGCAGTACTTC CSAPDPGTDYEQYF